One sample yielded the 24 T cell receptor beta chains listed below, sequenced in a study of circulating CD8 cells and anti-PD-1 response in melanoma (dated by TCRdb to 2019 to 2021). TCRdb names NextSeq 500 as the instrument used. The QIAseq Immune Repertoire RNA Library Kit, Human TCR Panel, was used to prepare TCR libraries from approximately 16 ng of total RNA. Starting from the raw public reads, TCRdb applied fastp trimming at Q25, assembled clones with MiXCR and retained in-frame beta chains. Entries are consolidated by CDR3 protein sequence, retaining the most common genes and DNA. The sample table holds around 1,000 distinct CDR3 sequences, of which 9.3% were seen once. Jointly, the top ten make up about 32% of the sample. Using a BD FACSAria II cell sorter, four subsets defined by PD-1 and/or TIGIT were sorted from live CD3+CD8+TCRalphabeta+ cells. Sequenced here: CD8+ T cells from PBMCs, sampled at baseline or after one month of anti-PD-1 therapy (not recorded which). The receptors originated from a human donor with melanoma.

This clonotype rates as medium-sized (0.01 to 0.1%). This chain joins TRBV7-6 and TRBJ2-3; tentative D call: TRBD2 (6 bases). Germline CDR1 is SGHVS and CDR2 is FNYEAQ. V lost 1 base to trimming and J lost 4 bases, with 9 bases between them. This CDR3 has 14 amino acids. The CDR3 region is CASSLVGEADTQYF. CDR3 in DNA: TGTGCCAGCAGCTTAGTAGGGGAGGCAGATACGCAGTATTTT.

In this sample, this clonotype is medium-sized (0.01 to 0.1%). This CDR3 reads CASSFGPYTDTQYF. CDR3 DNA sequence: TGTGCCAGCAGCTTCGGTCCCTACACAGATACGCAGTATTTT. J is TRBJ2-3 and V is TRBV7-2; no definite D call. The CDR3 totals 14 residues. The V end was cut by 3 bases, the J end by 2 bases, with 9 bases between. From germline, CDR1 is SGHTA and CDR2 FQGNSA.

This clonotype is classed as medium-sized. The rearrangement joins TRBV27 to TRBJ2-1; the D is unclear. V lost 3 bases and J lost 8, with 14 bases in between. Germline V gene data show CDR1 as MNHEY and CDR2 as SMNVEV (reference sequence). This CDR3 is 14 amino acids long. For the CDR3, the DNA is TGTGCCAGCAGTTTGCCGGGCCGTCCACATGAGCAGTTCTTC. It codes for CASSLPGRPHEQFF.

Judged by abundance, this clonotype is large. This sequence joins TRBV27 and TRBJ2-3; TRBD2 matches 10 bases. CDR1 MNHEY and CDR2 SMNVEV come from the germline V gene (reference sequence). The CDR3 totals 14 residues. V trimming: 6 bases; J trimming: 1 base; junction bases outside the gene matches: 1. CDR3 region: CASSLAGGTDTQYF. DNA of the CDR3: TGTGCCAGCAGCCTAGCGGGGGGCACAGATACGCAGTATTTT.

The chain joins TRBV4-2 to TRBJ2-7; D might be TRBD1 or TRBD2, each matching 5 bases. This CDR3 has 13 amino acids. The germline V and J ends were trimmed by 4 bases and 0 bases, with 7 bases remaining between them. Per the germline V gene, CDR1 is LGHNA and CDR2 is YNFKEQ. The CDR3 loop reads CASSRDASYEQYF. For the CDR3, the DNA is TGTGCCAGCAGCCGGGACGCCTCCTACGAGCAGTACTTC.

Note on this clonotype: The conserved phenylalanine or tryptophan is not found at the CDR3 terminus, so this likely reflects a read error. It is unclear where the CDR3 begins or ends on the DNA, so no DNA is shown, and the CDR3 is as TCRdb lists it. This sequence joins TRBV20-1 and TRBJ1-1; TRBD1, the table's D call, was not compared with the DNA. From its first to its last residue, the CDR3 has 14 amino acids. CDR1 is DFQATT and CDR2 is SNEGSKA in the germline V gene (reference sequence). The CDR3 reads CSASRPDTPTEALI.

By share of the sample, this clonotype is large. The V call is TRBV5-5, the J call TRBJ2-3; D gene unclear. Trimming took off 0 bases at V and 2 bases at J, with 7 bases between the two ends. CDR3 length: 14 residues. The germline V gene has CDR1 SGHKS and CDR2 YYEKEE (reference sequence). The DNA of the CDR3 is TGTGCCAGCAGCTTGGAACAGTCCACAGATACGCAGTATTTT. Translated, it gives CASSLEQSTDTQYF.

This clonotype counts as medium-sized. The chain combines TRBV19 with TRBJ2-4; D might be TRBD2 (6 bases). Trimming removed 1 base from V and 0 bases from J, with 10 bases in between. This CDR3 comprises 16 residues. The germline V gene encodes CDR1 LNHDA and CDR2 SQIVND (reference sequence). CDR3 sequence (DNA): TGTGCCAGTAGTATAGGGGGGGTACTAGCCAAAAACATTCAGTACTTC. Translating gives CASSIGGVLAKNIQYF.

This clonotype is medium-sized within its sample. The chain couples TRBV12-3 or TRBV12-4 to TRBJ2-2, with D maybe TRBD2 (6 bases). The CDR3 is 13 residues long. The V and J ends lost 7 bases and 6 bases respectively, with 12 bases between them. CDR3 bases: TGTGCCAGCACCTGGGGGGTCCCCGGGGAGCTGTTTTTT. Its protein product is CASTWGVPGELFF.

By sample share, this clonotype is medium-sized. This sequence joins TRBV6-5 and TRBJ1-5; unclear D gene. Between the trimmed V and J ends, which lost 7 bases and 7 bases, there was a span of 14 bases. The CDR3 is 13 residues long. Germline CDR1 and CDR2: MNHEY and SVGAGI. CDR3 sequence reads: CASKAGSEQPQHF. The CDR3 nucleotides are TGTGCCAGCAAGGCGGGATCGGAGCAGCCCCAGCATTTT.

This clonotype ranks as medium-sized. This rearrangement joins TRBV2 to TRBJ2-5; D is undetermined. This CDR3 is 11 amino acids long. Germline V gene sequence: CDR1 SNHLY, CDR2 FYNNEI. Between the trimmed V and J ends, which lost 6 bases and 4 bases, there was a span of 6 bases. CDR3 amino acids: CASRDPETQYF. The CDR3 DNA reads as TGTGCCAGCAGGGACCCAGAGACCCAGTACTTC.

This clonotype is judged medium-sized. The genes are TRBV18 and TRBJ2-5; a weak D match, TRBD1 (6 bases). This CDR3 contains 13 residues. Per the germline V gene, CDR1 is KGHSH and CDR2 is LQKENI. Trimming took off 3 bases at V and 5 bases at J, with 10 bases between the two ends. CDR3 DNA sequence: TGTGCCAGCTCACCGTGGGGGCTGGAGACCCAGTACTTC. It is translated as CASSPWGLETQYF.

This clonotype is medium-sized in the sample. The chain couples TRBV4-1 to TRBJ2-3; D ambiguous. The CDR3 runs 14 residues. Germline lookup yields CDR1 MGHRA and CDR2 YSYEKL. V shed 4 bases and J shed 6 bases, with 14 bases lying between them. The CDR3 reads CASSPHMAGDTQYF. Here the CDR3 DNA reads TGCGCCAGCAGCCCTCACATGGCCGGGGATACGCAGTATTTT.

Sample share makes this clonotype large. The genes are TRBV9 and TRBJ2-3; TRBD2 might be the D (6 bases). Germline V CDR1 and CDR2: SGDLS, YYNGEE. Trimming pared 4 bases from V and 5 bases from J, leaving 14 bases between. The CDR3 is 14 amino acids. The CDR3 here is CASSRDSIVDTQYF. The DNA of the CDR3 is TGTGCCAGCAGCCGGGACTCTATAGTAGATACGCAGTATTTT.

This clonotype qualifies as medium-sized. This rearrangement joins TRBV2 to TRBJ2-3; 9 positions match TRBD2. The CDR3 totals 15 residues. Germline values: CDR1 SNHLY, CDR2 FYNNEI. With V trimmed by 0 bases and J by 5 bases, 3 bases remained unmatched. CDR3 sequence (DNA): TGTGCCAGCAGTGAAGCTAGCGGGGGTGGAGATACGCAGTATTTT. It codes for CASSEASGGGDTQYF.

In this sample, this clonotype turned up a few times. The chain has TRBV7-8 and TRBJ2-5; no clear D gene. This CDR3 contains 15 residues. CDR1 SGHVS and CDR2 FQNEAQ come from the germline V gene. V shed 0 bases and J shed 2 bases, with 10 bases lying between them. The CDR3 loop is CASSLAHSRQETQYF. The CDR3 region has the DNA TGTGCCAGCAGCTTAGCGCATAGCCGTCAAGAGACCCAGTACTTC.

In its sample, this clonotype ranks as medium-sized. The chain couples TRBV13 to TRBJ2-6; tentatively, D is TRBD1 (6 bases). CDR3 length: 17 amino acids. Germline lookup yields CDR1 PRHDT and CDR2 FYEKMQ (reference sequence). V was trimmed by 3 bases and J by 0 bases, leaving 12 bases between them. The chain's CDR3 is CASSLGAYPSGANVLTF. The CDR3 DNA sequence: TGTGCCAGCAGCTTGGGGGCCTACCCCTCTGGGGCCAACGTCCTGACTTTC.

This clonotype is labeled as large. The rearrangement uses TRBV5-4 and TRBJ2-3, with 7 bases fitting TRBD2. The V gene end was trimmed by 0 bases and the J gene end by 4 bases; junction bases not matched to a gene: 5. The CDR3 is 15 residues long. CDR1 is SGHNT and CDR2 is YYREEE in the germline V gene (reference sequence). CDR3 nucleotide sequence: TGTGCCAGCAGCTTGGGGACTAGTCCAGCAGATACGCAGTATTTT. Protein sequence: CASSLGTSPADTQYF.

This clonotype was observed a few times. This chain uses TRBV29-1 with TRBJ1-2, with D perhaps TRBD1 (5 bases). This CDR3 has 11 residues. The germline gives CDR1 SQVTM, CDR2 ANQGSEA. V dropped 7 bases and J dropped 4 bases, with 10 bases sitting between them. Here the CDR3 reads CSAQGVYGYTF. CDR3 bases: TGCAGCGCTCAAGGGGTCTATGGCTACACCTTC.

With respect to this clonotype: A single base separates this from a much larger clone, so it may be a read error. Likely a read error: the CDR3 ends without its conserved phenylalanine or tryptophan. The chain links TRBV19 to TRBJ2-3; 7 nucleotides match TRBD1. Trimming cost V 7 bases and J 6 bases; bases outside gene matches: 10. The germline V gene has CDR1 LNHDA and CDR2 SQIVND (reference sequence). This CDR3 comprises 14 residues. The CDR3 sequence: CASTSTGHGDTQYI. Written as DNA, the CDR3 is TGTGCCAGTACCTCGACAGGGCACGGGGATACGCAGTATATT.

The sample holds a few counts of this clonotype. V and J are TRBV29-1 and TRBJ2-5, with 8 positions matching TRBD1. Germline-derived CDR1 and CDR2 are SQVTM and ANQGSEA. The CDR3 contains 12 residues. The DNA of the CDR3 is TGCGGCGCGGGACAGGTTGGAGAGACCCAGTACTTC. This gives the protein CGAGQVGETQYF.

By share, this clonotype ranks as large. V is TRBV4-3 and J is TRBJ2-7, with 11 bases matching TRBD1. CDR3 length equals 14 residues. The junction had 1 base not matched to a gene; V was cut back by 0 bases and J by 6 bases. Germline CDR1 is LGHNA and CDR2 is YSLEER. The CDR3 spells CASSQDGTGGEQYF. CDR3 in DNA: TGCGCCAGCAGCCAAGACGGGACAGGGGGCGAGCAGTACTTC.

Within the sample, this clonotype is medium-sized (0.01 to 0.1%). The V call is TRBV21-1, the J call TRBJ2-7; TRBD1 is the table's D call, not checked against the DNA. TRBV21-1 corresponds to a pseudogene. The CDR3 runs to 16 residues. The CDR3 region is CASSSGGGRNTHEQYF. In nucleotides, the CDR3 is TGTGCCAGCAGCTCGGGGGGTGGCAGGAACACCCACGAGCAGTACTTC.

This clonotype ranks as medium-sized. This chain connects TRBV7-3 to TRBJ2-5; the D gene could be TRBD1 or TRBD2 (6 bases each). V was trimmed by 8 bases and J by 0 bases, leaving 13 bases between them. CDR1 and CDR2 (germline): SGHTA, FQGTGA. The length of the CDR3 is 14 residues. The CDR3 DNA is TGTGCCAGCTCGGAGGGGGGCAACCAAGAGACCCAGTACTTC. It translates to CASSEGGNQETQYF.